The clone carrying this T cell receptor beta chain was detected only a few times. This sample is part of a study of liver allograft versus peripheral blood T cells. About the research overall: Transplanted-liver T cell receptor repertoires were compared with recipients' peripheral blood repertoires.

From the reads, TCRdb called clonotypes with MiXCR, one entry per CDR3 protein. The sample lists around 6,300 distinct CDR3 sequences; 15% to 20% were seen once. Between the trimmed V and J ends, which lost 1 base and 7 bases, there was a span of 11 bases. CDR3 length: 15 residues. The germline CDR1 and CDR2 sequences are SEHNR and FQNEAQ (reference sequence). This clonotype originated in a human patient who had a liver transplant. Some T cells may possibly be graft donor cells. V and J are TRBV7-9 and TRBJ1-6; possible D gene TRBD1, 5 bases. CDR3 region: CASSLGYGGNSPLHF. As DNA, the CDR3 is TGTGCCAGCAGCTTAGGCTACGGGGGGAATTCACCCCTCCACTTT.